This T cell receptor (beta chain) was retrieved from a study of T cell responses to AZD1222 COVID-19 vaccine. General study results and limits: Within unmutated variant regions lay the reported targets of nearly half of spike-specific TCRs. The sample set comprised mostly white British donors with more females, and clonal diversity was possibly underestimated. CD4 TCRs covered the whole spike, strongest at regions 160-218 and 743-854. Repertoires were obtained only post-peak T cell response.

The CDR3 has 14 residues. V was pared by 5 bases and J by 6 bases, with 16 bases between. From germline, CDR1 is SGHAT and CDR2 FQNNGV. Produced via immunoSEQ multiplex PCR; TCRdb's table is partial and in-frame only. The sample contains fewer than 110,000 clones, approximately 90% of which appear only once. As to this clone: The antigen is undetermined.

The V and J genes are TRBV11-2 and TRBJ1-1, with a tentative D call TRBD1 (5 bases). The sample was peripheral blood, taken on day 0 of AZD1222 vaccination. This clonotype was sampled from an adult in good health. Here the CDR3 reads CASSLTGTDAEAFF. The CDR3 DNA reads TGTGCCAGCAGCCTAACCGGGACCGACGCTGAAGCTTTCTTT.